Presented here are 20 T cell receptor beta chains from one specimen sequenced in a study of vaccination and CD4 T cells after COVID-19. Antigen specificity for these receptors is unknown. As for treatment: roughly 10-day PBMC culture with coronavirus spike peptide pools or control peptides (ViraFEST assay). Sequenced with the Oncomine TCR Beta short-read assay was DNA taken from cultured CD4+ T cells. MiXCR was run by TCRdb on the PCR reads, yielding one entry per CDR3 protein. The sample includes about 16,000 distinct CDR3 sequences, about 56% seen only once; the top ten take 15% to 20%. The specimen comprised CD4+ T cells from blood, cultured in vitro, sampled before SARS-CoV-2 vaccination. The receptors were gathered from a human donor who had recovered from COVID-19.

In its sample, this clonotype was seen once. The chain joins TRBV30 to TRBJ2-3, with 7 bases matching TRBD2. The V gene's germline CDR1 is GTSNPN and CDR2 SVGIG (reference sequence). With V trimmed by 3 bases and J by 2 bases, 5 bases remained unmatched. CDR3 length: 14 amino acids. The CDR3 DNA reads TGTGCCTGGAGGGGGCTAGCGGCCACAGATACGCAGTATTTT. Protein product: CAWRGLAATDTQYF.

The genes are TRBV20-1 and TRBJ2-1; D is perhaps TRBD1 or TRBD2 (6 bases each). Between the trimmed V and J ends, which lost 4 bases and 8 bases, there was a span of 18 bases. The CDR3 covers 14 residues. Looked up from germline, CDR1 is DFQATT and CDR2 is SNEGSKA (reference sequence). The CDR3 DNA is TGCAGTGCTACCCCCGCAGCGGAGGGGGATGAGCAGTTCTTC. This gives the protein CSATPAAEGDEQFF.

The chain carries TRBV14 and TRBJ1-1, with no clear D. V dropped 5 bases and J dropped 0 bases, with 16 bases sitting between them. Germline CDR1 is SGHDN and CDR2 is FVKESK. The length of the CDR3 is 16 residues. The CDR3 here is CASSNRRGYLNTEAFF. CDR3 nucleotide sequence: TGTGCCAGCAGCAACCGTCGAGGGTATTTGAACACTGAAGCTTTCTTT.

V is TRBV6-2 or TRBV6-3 and J is TRBJ1-5; 8 positions match TRBD1. Germline V lookup: CDR1 MNHEY, CDR2 SVGEGT. V gave up 5 bases and J gave up 0 bases; unmatched junction bases: 15. CDR3 size: 19 residues. The CDR3 sequence: CASSARPGTGDYSNQPQHF. CDR3 in DNA: TGTGCCAGCAGTGCCCGCCCCGGGACAGGCGACTATAGCAATCAGCCCCAGCATTTT.

CDR3 loop: CASSPYISTDTQYF. Written as DNA, the CDR3 is TGTGCCAGCAGCCCCTATATAAGCACAGATACGCAGTATTTT. This chain connects TRBV6-1 to TRBJ2-3; no reliable D call. The CDR3 runs 14 residues. With 6 bases removed from V and 0 bases from J, the gap between germline ends came to 10 bases. Per the germline V gene, CDR1 is MNHNS and CDR2 is SASEGT.

This clonotype was counted only a few times. The gene calls are TRBV6-1 and TRBJ1-1; 12 nucleotides line up with TRBD1. The V segment lost 2 bases and the J segment 4 bases; nucleotides outside the gene matches: 2. The CDR3 runs to 15 residues. CDR1 MNHNS and CDR2 SASEGT come from the germline V gene. As DNA, the CDR3 is TGTGCCAGCAGTGAAAGGGGACAGGGGGCCACTGAAGCTTTCTTT. Amino acid sequence: CASSERGQGATEAFF.

The rearrangement joins TRBV5-4 to TRBJ2-1; TRBD1 aligns across 7 bases. Germline values: CDR1 SGHNT, CDR2 YYREEE (reference sequence). Germline trimming cut 1 base from V and 3 bases from J; bases unmatched to any gene: 4. The CDR3 loop spans 15 amino acids. The CDR3 reads CASSLSQGFYNEQFF. DNA of the CDR3: TGTGCCAGCAGCTTGTCACAGGGGTTCTACAATGAGCAGTTCTTC.

The V gene is TRBV20-1, the J gene TRBJ2-3; 8 bases agree with TRBD2. This CDR3 region has 16 residues. The germline CDR1 and CDR2 sequences are DFQATT and SNEGSKA (reference sequence). The ends lost 1 base at V and 3 bases at J; junction bases unmatched: 9. The CDR3 DNA is TGCAGTGCTAGAGGCCCAGCGGGAGTTGGGACAGATACGCAGTATTTT. It translates to CSARGPAGVGTDTQYF.

This sequence joins TRBV27 and TRBJ2-3; 9 nucleotides line up with TRBD1. Per the germline V gene, CDR1 is MNHEY and CDR2 is SMNVEV (reference sequence). The CDR3 is 14 amino acids. The V gene end was trimmed by 4 bases and the J gene end by 7 bases; junction bases not matched to a gene: 6. The DNA of the CDR3 is TGTGCCAGCAGTTCCCGGGACAGGGTGAATACGCAGTATTTT. This codes for CASSSRDRVNTQYF.

This rearrangement joins TRBV6-1 to TRBJ1-1, with 8 bases matching TRBD1. Germline values: CDR1 MNHNS, CDR2 SASEGT. With V trimmed by 5 bases and J by 1 base, 3 bases remained unmatched. The CDR3 length is 14 residues. CDR3 region: CASSRTGTNTEAFF. CDR3 nucleotide sequence: TGTGCCAGCAGTCGGACAGGGACGAACACTGAAGCTTTCTTT.

This clonotype has only a few counts. This chain connects TRBV7-9 to TRBJ2-5; D assignment may be TRBD1 or TRBD2 (5 bases each). Germline CDR1 reads SEHNR; CDR2 reads FQNEAQ (reference sequence). Trimming shortened V by 5 bases and J by 2 bases, and 12 bases separated the two germline ends. This CDR3 is built from 14 residues. The CDR3 sequence is CASSPGTVQETQYF. The CDR3 bases are TGTGCCAGCAGCCCCGGGACGGTTCAAGAGACCCAGTACTTC.

This rearrangement joins TRBV19 to TRBJ2-2; D not certain. This CDR3 contains 13 residues. Deletions cut 5 bases from V and 7 bases from J, with 11 bases between. Looked up from germline, CDR1 is LNHDA and CDR2 is SQIVND (reference sequence). Here the CDR3 reads CASSARTDGELFF. The CDR3 bases are TGTGCCAGTAGTGCCCGGACGGACGGGGAGCTGTTTTTT.

The rearrangement uses TRBV6-5 and TRBJ2-7; D remains ambiguous. In germline, CDR1 is MNHEY, CDR2 SVGAGI. Trimming left V 4 bases short and J 2 bases short, with 12 bases between. The CDR3 covers 14 residues. The CDR3 DNA sequence: TGTGCCAGCAGTTTGATCAACCCTGCCTACGAGCAGTACTTC. Its protein product is CASSLINPAYEQYF.

The V gene is TRBV30, the J gene TRBJ1-1; no clear D. Per germline, CDR1 GTSNPN and CDR2 SVGIG (reference sequence). The CDR3 contains 14 residues. The germline V and J ends were trimmed by 0 bases and 1 base, with 9 bases remaining between them. CDR3 DNA: TGTGCCTGGAGTGTAACGTCAGGGAACACTGAAGCTTTCTTT. It translates to CAWSVTSGNTEAFF.

This rearrangement joins TRBV5-4 to TRBJ1-6, with TRBD1 matching over 8 bases. This CDR3 is 14 amino acids long. CDR1 is SGHNT, CDR2 YYREEE, per germline (reference sequence). V was clipped by 5 bases and J by 7 bases; unmatched bases: 5. Written as DNA, the CDR3 is TGTGCCAGCAGTGACAGGGGCCGGAATTCACCCCTCCACTTT. Its translation is CASSDRGRNSPLHF. The full variable domain, its missing parts supplied by reference TRBV5-4 and TRBJ1-6, is ETGVTQSPTHLIKTRGQQVTLRCSSQSGHNTVSWYQQALGQGPQFIFQYYREEENGRGNFPPRFSGLQFPNYSSELNVNALELDDSALYLCASSDRGRNSPLHFGNGTRLTVT.

The rearrangement joins TRBV6-2 or TRBV6-3 to TRBJ2-3; D may be TRBD1 (6 bases). The V end lost 2 bases, the J end lost 8 bases, and 11 bases lay between the germline ends. The germline V gene has CDR1 MNHEY and CDR2 SVGEGT. The CDR3 length is 13 residues. The CDR3 DNA sequence: TGTGCCAGCAGTTACGGGACAAGGGGTACGCAGTATTTT. It is translated as CASSYGTRGTQYF.

The J gene is TRBJ1-1, the V gene TRBV7-8; 8 nucleotides agree with TRBD1. Germline assignment: CDR1 SGHVS and CDR2 FQNEAQ. V was pared by 5 bases and J by 7 bases, with 24 bases of the junction left unmatched. The CDR3 is made up of 19 amino acids. DNA of the CDR3: TGTGCCAGCAGCCTTAGACTTTCGCAGGGGGCGTTTGGTCCTAGTGAAGCTTTCTTT. It codes for CASSLRLSQGAFGPSEAFF.

This chain joins TRBV15 and TRBJ2-1, with a weak D call TRBD2 (6 bases). The V gene lost 0 bases and the J gene lost 1 base, with 7 bases spanning the gap. The CDR3 sequence is 15 residues long. CDR1 LNHNV and CDR2 YYDKDF come from the germline V gene (reference sequence). The CDR3: CATSRDAGSYNEQFF. CDR3 nucleotide sequence: TGTGCCACCAGCAGAGACGCGGGATCCTACAATGAGCAGTTCTTC.

This clonotype was observed a few times. The chain joins TRBV11-3 to TRBJ2-7, with D perhaps TRBD2 (6 bases). The ends were cut back, 1 base at V and 6 bases at J, with 10 bases in the middle. Looked up from germline, CDR1 is SGHNT and CDR2 is YENEEA. The CDR3 covers 13 residues. CDR3: CASSLGLASEQYF. The CDR3 coding sequence is TGTGCCAGCAGCTTAGGGCTAGCGAGCGAGCAGTACTTC.

To note about this clonotype: Germline and junction disagree at one end, which may indicate a read error. The CDR3 region is CANSLGRFDGYTF. In DNA form, the CDR3 reads TGTGCCAACAGCTTAGGGCGGTTCGATGGCTACACCTTC. This sequence joins TRBV7-2 and TRBJ1-2; D not certain. The CDR3 extends over 13 amino acids. The germline gives CDR1 SGHTA, CDR2 FQGNSA.